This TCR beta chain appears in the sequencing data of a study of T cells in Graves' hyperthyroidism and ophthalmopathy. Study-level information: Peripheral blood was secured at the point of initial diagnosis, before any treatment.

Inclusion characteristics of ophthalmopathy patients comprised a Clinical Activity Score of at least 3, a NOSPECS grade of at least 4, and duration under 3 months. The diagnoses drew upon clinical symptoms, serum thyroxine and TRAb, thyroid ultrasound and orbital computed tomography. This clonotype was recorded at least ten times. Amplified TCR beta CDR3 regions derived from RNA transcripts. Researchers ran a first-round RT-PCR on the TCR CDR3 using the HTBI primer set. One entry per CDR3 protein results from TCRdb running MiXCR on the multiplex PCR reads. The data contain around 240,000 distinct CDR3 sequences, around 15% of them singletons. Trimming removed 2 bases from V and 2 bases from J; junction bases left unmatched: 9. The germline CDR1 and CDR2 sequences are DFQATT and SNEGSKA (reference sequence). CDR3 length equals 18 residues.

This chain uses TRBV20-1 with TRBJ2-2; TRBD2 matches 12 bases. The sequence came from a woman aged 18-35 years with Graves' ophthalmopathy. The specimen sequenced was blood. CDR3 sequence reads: CSARPPLAGGPNTGELFF. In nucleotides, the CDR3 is TGCAGTGCTAGACCCCCTCTAGCGGGGGGGCCCAACACCGGGGAGCTGTTTTTT.